A single sample gave rise to the 21 T cell receptor beta chains below, sequenced in a study of control samples from healthy donors and cancer patients. Libraries were prepared by immunoSEQ multiplex PCR; TCRdb keeps only in-frame clonotypes and omits some of them. This table has 130,000 or so clones, roughly 90% appearing once. Sequenced material: blood. The receptor source for this set is a man aged 50 or older in good health.

The V and J genes are TRBV5-6 and TRBJ2-3, with D possibly called TRBD1 or TRBD2 (6 bases each). Trimming shortened V by 2 bases and J by 2 bases, and 15 bases separated the two germline ends. The V gene's germline CDR1 is SGHDT and CDR2 YYEEEE. The CDR3 spans 16 residues. The chain's CDR3 is CASSFGTAGHTDTQYF. The CDR3 DNA reads TGTGCCAGCAGCTTCGGGACCGCGGGACACACAGATACGCAGTATTTT.

The chain uses TRBV28 and TRBJ2-1, with 11 nucleotides matching TRBD2. Germline assignment: CDR1 MDHEN and CDR2 SYDVKM. The CDR3 has 17 residues. V lost 6 bases and J lost 2; bases outside the gene matches: 9. The CDR3: CASSHLSLAGAYNEQFF. The CDR3 bases are TGTGCCAGCAGCCACCTTTCACTAGCGGGGGCCTACAATGAGCAGTTCTTC.

This clone was detected only once. The chain employs TRBV21-1 and TRBJ1-2; TRBD1 was called by the table and not checked on the DNA. TRBV21-1 is an annotated pseudogene. This CDR3 is 14 amino acids long. The CDR3 nucleotides are TGTGCCAGCAGCCATTTAGACAGGGGAGGTGGCTACACCTTC. Amino acids: CASSHLDRGGGYTF.

This sequence joins TRBV11-2 and TRBJ2-2, with D possibly matching TRBD2 (7 bases). The germline V gene encodes CDR1 SGHAT and CDR2 FQNNGV. The CDR3 is 15 amino acids. Trimming left V 5 bases short and J 9 bases short, with 19 bases between. The CDR3 loop is CASSKSTGGPWELFF. The CDR3 coding sequence is TGTGCCAGCAGCAAATCCACGGGGGGCCCCTGGGAGCTGTTTTTT.

V is TRBV11-3 and J is TRBJ1-6, with a tentative D call TRBD1 (6 bases). The CDR3 is made up of 15 amino acids. Between the trimmed V and J ends, which lost 1 base and 7 bases, there was a span of 11 bases. Germline V gene data show CDR1 as SGHNT and CDR2 as YENEEA. The CDR3 region is CASSLAQGGNSPLHF. The DNA for the CDR3 is TGTGCCAGCAGCTTAGCACAGGGAGGAAATTCACCCCTCCACTTT.

The rearrangement joins TRBV3-1 (or the pseudogene TRBV3-2) to TRBJ1-3; possible D gene TRBD1, 5 bases. The germline gives CDR1 LGHDT, CDR2 YNNKEL (reference sequence). The CDR3 totals 13 residues. Trimming shortened V by 1 base and J by 8 bases, and 9 bases separated the two germline ends. The CDR3 DNA follows: TGTGCCAGCAGCCAAGGGGGGGGATACACCATATATTTT. This sequence encodes CASSQGGGYTIYF.

The chain recombines TRBV3-1 (or the pseudogene TRBV3-2) with TRBJ1-2; 10 bases agree with TRBD1. V shed 1 base and J 8 bases; nucleotides not matched to a gene: 10. Per the germline V gene, CDR1 is LGHDT and CDR2 is YNNKEL (reference sequence). The CDR3 runs to 16 residues. The CDR3 loop reads CASSQGYTGTGAGYTF. Written as DNA, the CDR3 is TGTGCCAGCAGCCAAGGATATACCGGGACAGGGGCCGGCTACACCTTC.

The chain is built from TRBV9 and TRBJ2-3, with D unresolved. CDR3 size: 14 residues. The V gene lost 0 bases and the J gene lost 0 bases, with 5 bases spanning the gap. Germline CDR1 and CDR2: SGDLS and YYNGEE. CDR3 nucleotide sequence: TGTGCCAGCAGCGTAGGCCTCAGCACAGATACGCAGTATTTT. As protein: CASSVGLSTDTQYF. Drawing the rest from reference TRBV9 and TRBJ2-3, the complete variable domain is DSGVTQTPKHLITATGQRVTLRCSPRSGDLSVYWYQQSLDQGLQFLIQYYNGEERAKGNILERFSAQQFPDLHSELNLSSLELGDSALYFCASSVGLSTDTQYFGPGTRLTVL.

This chain joins TRBV18 and TRBJ2-3; D is ambiguous. The germline gives CDR1 KGHSH, CDR2 LQKENI. The CDR3 contains 13 residues. The germline V and J ends were trimmed by 3 bases and 6 bases, with 10 bases remaining between them. The CDR3 region is CASSPRTGDTQYF. CDR3 nucleotides: TGTGCCAGCTCACCGAGGACGGGCGATACGCAGTATTTT.

This clone was recorded a few times. CDR3 sequence (DNA): TGCAGCGCCTCCTGGGAAAATGAGCAGTTCTTC. Translation gives CSASWENEQFF. This chain links TRBV29-1 with TRBJ2-1; D uncertain. Trimming cost V 7 bases and J 7 bases, with 11 bases left between them. The V gene's germline CDR1 is SQVTM and CDR2 ANQGSEA. This CDR3 contains 11 residues.

This clone has only one observation. The DNA of the CDR3 is TGTGCTAGTGGTTTGCTCACAGGGACAGGGTCACGCAATGAGCAGTTCTTC. Amino acids: CASGLLTGTGSRNEQFF. The chain joins TRBV12-5 to TRBJ2-1, with TRBD1 matching over 9 bases. The V gene end was trimmed by 2 bases and the J gene end by 6 bases; junction bases not matched to a gene: 11. Germline CDR1 and CDR2: LGHNT and FRNRAP. The CDR3 spans 17 residues.

This rearrangement joins TRBV5-5 to TRBJ2-1; D gene uncertain. Germline assignment: CDR1 SGHKS and CDR2 YYEKEE (reference sequence). The V gene lost 1 base and the J gene lost 6 bases, with 14 bases spanning the gap. The CDR3 is 15 amino acids. The DNA for the CDR3 is TGTGCCAGCAGCTTGCTCACCCTTCCAGGCAATGAGCAGTTCTTC. It encodes CASSLLTLPGNEQFF.

The chain recombines TRBV2 with TRBJ2-2; D might be TRBD1 (5 bases). Germline CDR1 and CDR2: SNHLY and FYNNEI. This CDR3 is built from 16 residues. The V and J ends lost 5 bases and 4 bases respectively, with 17 bases between them. This chain's CDR3 is CASSIMGQGVTGELFF. In DNA, the CDR3 is TGTGCCAGCAGTATCATGGGCCAGGGTGTCACCGGGGAGCTGTTTTTT.

Note on this clone: This sample also contains other DNA sequences that code for the same CDR3. The chain uses TRBV18 and TRBJ1-4; maybe TRBD1 (5 bases). CDR3 length equals 14 residues. Trimming took off 3 bases at V and 8 bases at J, with 13 bases between the two ends. Germline V gene data show CDR1 as KGHSH and CDR2 as LQKENI. CDR3 nucleotides: TGTGCCAGCTCACCGAGGCAGGGCGGCGAAAAACTGTTTTTT. Translation gives CASSPRQGGEKLFF. Supplemented by reference TRBV18 and TRBJ1-4, the full variable domain reads NAGVMQNPRHLVRRRGQEARLRCSPMKGHSHVYWYRQLPEEGLKFMVYLQKENIIDESGMPKERFSAEFPKEGPSILRIQQVVRGDSAAYFCASSPRQGGEKLFFGSGTQLSVL.

The rearrangement links TRBV28 to TRBJ1-1; D unclear. The V gene's germline CDR1 is MDHEN and CDR2 SYDVKM. The CDR3 totals 12 residues. Trimming left V 2 bases short and J 3 bases short, with 4 bases between. The CDR3 protein is CASSLAYTEAFF. Written as DNA, the CDR3 is TGTGCCAGCAGTTTAGCGTACACTGAAGCTTTCTTT.

The CDR3 loop reads CASSPDRTQETQYF. DNA for the CDR3: TGTGCCAGCAGCCCCGACAGGACCCAAGAGACCCAGTACTTC. The V gene is TRBV7-9, the J gene TRBJ2-5; a possible D gene is TRBD1 (6 bases). Germline V gives CDR1 SEHNR, CDR2 FQNEAQ (reference sequence). This CDR3 contains 14 residues. V lost 5 bases, J lost 1 base, and 11 bases lay in between.

The rearrangement uses TRBV4-1 and TRBJ2-1, with D tentatively TRBD1 (7 bases). Per germline, CDR1 MGHRA and CDR2 YSYEKL. The CDR3 is 18 amino acids. Trimming took off 0 bases at V and 5 bases at J, with 20 bases between the two ends. The chain's CDR3 is CASSQDSNRGLIDNEQFF. As DNA, the CDR3 is TGCGCCAGCAGCCAAGATTCGAACAGGGGACTGATAGACAATGAGCAGTTCTTC.

This chain links TRBV5-6 with TRBJ1-3; 7 positions agree with TRBD1. The germline gives CDR1 SGHDT, CDR2 YYEEEE. Trimming took 4 bases from V and 2 from J; bases not matched to a gene: 6. The CDR3 sequence is 15 residues long. Written as DNA, the CDR3 is TGTGCCAGCAGCCTGGCCGACAGGGCTGGAAACACCATATATTTT. It codes for CASSLADRAGNTIYF.

The chain recombines TRBV3-1 (or the pseudogene TRBV3-2) with TRBJ2-3; D may correspond to TRBD1 or TRBD2 (5 bases each). Trimming stripped 6 bases from V and 2 bases from J, with 15 bases between. The CDR3 spans 15 residues. The germline V gene has CDR1 LGHDT and CDR2 YNNKEL (reference sequence). The CDR3: CASSPPGPDTDTQYF. The DNA for the CDR3 is TGTGCCAGCAGTCCACCGGGGCCTGACACAGATACGCAGTATTTT.

V usage is TRBV11-2 and J usage is TRBJ2-7; D possibly corresponds to TRBD1 (5 bases). Germline values: CDR1 SGHAT, CDR2 FQNNGV. This CDR3 spans 14 amino acids. V was pared by 6 bases and J by 2 bases, with 14 bases between. CDR3 DNA sequence: TGTGCCAGCAGACCGATCAAGGGGCCCTACGAGCAGTACTTC. Its protein product is CASRPIKGPYEQYF. The full variable domain, in which reference TRBV11-2 and TRBJ2-7 provide the parts outside the CDR3, is EAGVAQSPRYKIIEKRQSVAFWCNPISGHATLYWYQQILGQGPKLLIQFQNNGVVDDSQLPKDRFSAERLKGVDSTLKIQPAKLEDSAVYLCASRPIKGPYEQYFGPGTRLTVT.

V gene TRBV10-3 combines with J gene TRBJ1-2; D perhaps matches TRBD1 (6 bases). This CDR3 has 13 residues. V was shortened by 6 bases and J by 7 bases, with 15 bases between the two germline ends. Germline V gene data show CDR1 as ENHRY and CDR2 as SYGVKD. The DNA of the CDR3 is TGTGCCATCAGGGGGGACACCTCGGGTGGCTACACCTTC. Its protein product is CAIRGDTSGGYTF.